The 7 T cell receptor beta chains presented below share a single source sample, sequenced in a study of naive and memory T cell subsets. The beta constant-region primer was an equimolar mix of two oligonucleotides covering TRBC1 and TRBC2. Ligated cDNA was amplified by four rounds of PCR with nested alpha and beta constant-region primers and SP2. MiXCR, applied by TCRdb to the UMI-ligation and nested PCR reads, yields one record per CDR3 protein. This table holds 95,000 to 150,000 distinct CDR3 sequences, roughly 36% found once. Sequenced material: central memory CD4+ T cells from blood. The receptors were sampled from a human donor in good health.

This clonotype was recorded a few times. The chain uses TRBV5-5 and TRBJ2-5, with 9 nucleotides matching TRBD2. CDR3 length: 15 amino acids. Germline V gene sequence: CDR1 SGHKS, CDR2 YYEKEE (reference sequence). Trimming removed 2 bases from V and 3 bases from J; junction bases left unmatched: 5. For the CDR3, the DNA is TGTGCCAGCAGCTTTGGGACTAGCAGGGAAGAGACCCAGTACTTC. Protein sequence: CASSFGTSREETQYF.

This sequence joins TRBV5-1 and TRBJ2-3; D gene ambiguous. Looked up from germline, CDR1 is SGHRS and CDR2 is YFSETQ. The V and J ends lost 4 bases and 3 bases respectively, with 12 bases between them. The CDR3 has 14 amino acids. CDR3 sequence reads: CASSPPVPTDTQYF. DNA for the CDR3: TGCGCCAGCAGCCCTCCAGTTCCGACAGATACGCAGTATTTT.

This clonotype has a handful of counts. V is TRBV6-6 and J is TRBJ2-1; D is perhaps TRBD1 (6 bases). Germline-derived CDR1 and CDR2 are MNHNY and SVGAGI (reference sequence). This CDR3 is 13 amino acids long. V dropped 6 bases and J dropped 0 bases, with 6 bases sitting between them. The CDR3 DNA reads TGTGCCAGCAGGGACAGCTCCTACAATGAGCAGTTCTTC. Amino acids: CASRDSSYNEQFF.

The chain couples TRBV28 to TRBJ1-2; the D is unclear. This CDR3 region has 12 residues. Per germline, CDR1 MDHEN and CDR2 SYDVKM. The V end was cut by 4 bases, the J end by 4 bases, with 7 bases between. CDR3 sequence reads: CASSSGSYGYTF. The CDR3 DNA follows: TGTGCCAGCAGTTCCGGGAGCTATGGCTACACCTTC.

The chain couples TRBV12-3 or TRBV12-4 to TRBJ2-1, with D possibly being TRBD2 (5 bases). Trimming took off 7 bases at V and 1 base at J, with 17 bases between the two ends. This CDR3 comprises 16 residues. Here the CDR3 reads CASTRSASHSYNEQFF. As DNA, the CDR3 is TGTGCCAGCACCAGATCGGCTAGCCATTCCTACAATGAGCAGTTCTTC.

This clonotype was seen ten or more times. The gene calls are TRBV12-3 or TRBV12-4 and TRBJ1-1; D gene uncertain. The CDR3 contains 15 residues. V lost 5 bases to trimming and J lost 5 bases, with 18 bases between them. The DNA for the CDR3 is TGTGCCAGCAGTCCCGACGTTGGGGAAATGACTGAAGCTTTCTTT. Translating gives CASSPDVGEMTEAFF.

This chain uses TRBV27 with TRBJ2-3; D perhaps matches TRBD2 (5 bases). V was pared by 6 bases and J by 2 bases, with 15 bases between. The CDR3 extends over 15 amino acids. Germline V gene lookup returns CDR1 MNHEY and CDR2 SMNVEV (reference sequence). This chain's CDR3 is CASSRFWEPTDTQYF. The DNA for the CDR3 is TGTGCCAGCAGCCGCTTTTGGGAGCCCACAGATACGCAGTATTTT.